Shown below are 15 T cell receptor beta chains from a single sample sequenced in a study of T cell responses to AZD1222 COVID-19 vaccine. TCRdb's copy holds only in-frame clones and misses some; the assay was immunoSEQ multiplex PCR. This sample has about 120,000 clones, with just over 90% found just once. The sequencing here drew on peripheral blood, taken on day 0 of AZD1222 vaccination. These receptors all stem from an adult in good health.

The chain links TRBV15 to TRBJ1-5; D may be TRBD1 (5 bases). V was cut by 0 bases and J by 1 base, with 7 bases left in between. Germline V gene data show CDR1 as LNHNV and CDR2 as YYDKDF (reference sequence). CDR3 length: 15 residues. The CDR3 region has the DNA TGTGCCACCAGCAGAGAGGCAGGGAGCAATCAGCCCCAGCATTTT. It codes for CATSREAGSNQPQHF.

The chain couples TRBV6-5 to TRBJ1-5, with a possible D match to TRBD1 (6 bases). Germline V lookup: CDR1 MNHEY, CDR2 SVGAGI. V was clipped by 5 bases and J by 2 bases, with 13 bases between them. There are 15 residues in the CDR3. CDR3 in DNA: TGTGCCAGCAGTACTGGGGGCGGGGGCAATCAGCCCCAGCATTTT. It yields the protein CASSTGGGGNQPQHF.

The chain employs TRBV29-1 and TRBJ2-3; 8 nucleotides align to TRBD2. The V gene's germline CDR1 is SQVTM and CDR2 ANQGSEA. This CDR3 region has 15 residues. Unmatched junction bases numbered 2, after V lost 0 bases and J lost 0 bases. The DNA of the CDR3 is TGCAGCGTTGAAGATCGCGGGGGGAGCACAGATACGCAGTATTTT. It translates to CSVEDRGGSTDTQYF.

The chain combines TRBV15 with TRBJ1-2; D remains unclear. V lost 5 bases to trimming and J lost 6 bases, with 16 bases between them. CDR1 and CDR2 from the germline V gene are LNHNV and YYDKDF (reference sequence). This CDR3 is built from 14 residues. This CDR3 reads CATSPTDTSDGYTF. CDR3 bases: TGTGCCACCAGCCCCACAGATACATCGGATGGCTACACCTTC.

The chain joins TRBV24-1 to TRBJ2-3, with 9 nucleotides matching TRBD2. From germline, CDR1 is KGHDR and CDR2 SFDVKD. The CDR3 is made up of 14 amino acids. With V trimmed by 8 bases and J by 7 bases, 9 bases remained unmatched. The CDR3 sequence is CATMGRGGGHTQYF. As DNA, the CDR3 is TGTGCCACCATGGGGCGGGGGGGCGGTCATACGCAGTATTTT.

In this sample, this clone turned up once. The CDR3 protein is CASSFGTGGAKGYGYTF. Written as DNA, the CDR3 is TGTGCCAGCAGCTTTGGAACAGGGGGCGCCAAGGGCTATGGCTACACCTTC. The genes are TRBV7-2 and TRBJ1-2; TRBD1 matches at 9 bases. V lost 3 bases and J lost 4; bases outside the gene matches: 12. The CDR3 sequence is 17 residues long. Germline loops: CDR1 SGHTA, CDR2 FQGNSA.

As for this clone: An end of the junction does not agree with germline; a read error may underlie this. The CDR3 coding sequence is TGTGCCAGCAGCCCGGGCGGGACCCAACTCTTT. It is translated as CASSPGGTQLF. J is TRBJ1-1 and V is TRBV2, with D possibly matching TRBD1 (5 bases). Germline CDR1 SNHLY, CDR2 FYNNEI. The CDR3 is 11 residues long.

In DNA form, the CDR3 reads TGTGCCAGCAGCCCACCGTTAGGGACCAACACTGAAGCTTTCTTT. Translated, it gives CASSPPLGTNTEAFF. The chain recombines TRBV7-9 with TRBJ1-1, with a tentative D call TRBD1 (5 bases). The CDR3 covers 15 residues. Germline V lookup: CDR1 SEHNR, CDR2 FQNEAQ (reference sequence). V gave up 5 bases and J gave up 2 bases, with 15 bases separating them. Full variable domain (missing parts from reference TRBV7-9 and TRBJ1-1): DTGVSQNPRHKITKRGQNVTFRCDPISEHNRLYWYRQTLGQGPEFLTYFQNEAQLEKSRLLSDRFSAERPKGSFSTLEIQRTEQGDSAMYLCASSPPLGTNTEAFFGQGTRLTVV.

The chain couples TRBV5-5 to TRBJ2-5; 9 positions match TRBD1. With V trimmed by 1 base and J by 2 bases, 6 bases remained unmatched. This CDR3 has 16 residues. The germline CDR1 and CDR2 sequences are SGHKS and YYEKEE (reference sequence). The DNA for the CDR3 is TGTGCCAGCAGCTTGAGCCGGGACAGGGTTCAAGAGACCCAGTACTTC. Encoded protein: CASSLSRDRVQETQYF.

This chain connects TRBV15 to TRBJ2-7; D may be TRBD2 (5 bases). V was trimmed by 1 base and J by 0 bases, leaving 13 bases between them. Germline values: CDR1 LNHNV, CDR2 YYDKDF (reference sequence). The CDR3 sequence is 16 residues long. This chain's CDR3 is CATSRALAAASYEQYF. Written as DNA, the CDR3 is TGTGCCACCAGCAGAGCCCTAGCCGCCGCCTCCTACGAGCAGTACTTC. Full variable domain (remainder filled in from reference TRBV15 and TRBJ2-7): DAMVIQNPRYQVTQFGKPVTLSCSQTLNHNVMYWYQQKSSQAPKLLFHYYDKDFNNEADTPDNFQSRRPNTSFCFLDIRSPGLGDTAMYLCATSRALAAASYEQYFGPGTRLTVT.

This clone was recorded once. The rearrangement uses TRBV4-2 and TRBJ2-7, with 8 bases fitting TRBD1. Germline V gene sequence: CDR1 LGHNA, CDR2 YNFKEQ. CDR3 size: 15 residues. V was pared by 3 bases and J by 3 bases, with 7 bases of the junction left unmatched. CDR3 protein: CASSQATTGGYEQYF. CDR3 DNA: TGTGCCAGCAGCCAGGCTACCACAGGGGGCTACGAGCAGTACTTC.

V and J are TRBV18 and TRBJ1-4; possible D gene TRBD1, 5 bases. Per germline, CDR1 KGHSH and CDR2 LQKENI. V lost 2 bases and J 5 bases, leaving 15 bases between the germline ends. The CDR3 is 16 amino acids. CDR3 in DNA: TGTGCCAGCTCACCATCGTGGAAAGGGGTCAATGAAAAACTGTTTTTT. Its translation: CASSPSWKGVNEKLFF.

V gene TRBV6-5 combines with J gene TRBJ2-7; no definite D call. The CDR3 spans 14 residues. Per germline, CDR1 MNHEY and CDR2 SVGAGI. Between the trimmed V and J ends, which lost 6 bases and 3 bases, there was a span of 15 bases. CDR3 in amino acids: CASRTIVQNYEQYF. The CDR3 nucleotides read TGTGCCAGCAGGACGATAGTGCAGAACTACGAGCAGTACTTC.

In its sample, this clone was seen once. V gene TRBV7-2 combines with J gene TRBJ2-7; tentative D call: TRBD1 (5 bases). V dropped 1 base and J dropped 6 bases, with 13 bases sitting between them. The germline V gene has CDR1 SGHTA and CDR2 FQGNSA. The CDR3 consists of 14 residues. Here the CDR3 DNA reads TGTGCCAGCAGCTTAGATCGGACATTGACCGAGCAGTACTTC. This sequence encodes CASSLDRTLTEQYF.

The V call is TRBV5-4, the J call TRBJ1-2; 8 nucleotides agree with TRBD1. CDR3 length: 14 amino acids. Trimming at V came to 9 bases and at J to 8 bases, leaving 15 bases not matched to a gene. The germline gives CDR1 SGHNT, CDR2 YYREEE (reference sequence). The CDR3 loop is CATGTGTYPLGYTF. CDR3 in DNA: TGTGCCACCGGGACAGGTACTTACCCCTTGGGCTACACCTTC.